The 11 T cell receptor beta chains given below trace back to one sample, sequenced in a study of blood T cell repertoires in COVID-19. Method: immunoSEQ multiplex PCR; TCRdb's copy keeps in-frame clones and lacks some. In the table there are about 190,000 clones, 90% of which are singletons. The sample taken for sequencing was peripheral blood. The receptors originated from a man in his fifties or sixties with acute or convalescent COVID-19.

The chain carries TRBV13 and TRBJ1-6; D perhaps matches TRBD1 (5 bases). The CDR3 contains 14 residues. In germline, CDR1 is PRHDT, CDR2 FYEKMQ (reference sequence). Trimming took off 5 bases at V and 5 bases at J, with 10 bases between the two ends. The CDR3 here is CASSTRGNNSPLHF. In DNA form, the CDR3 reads TGTGCCAGCAGCACCCGGGGGAATAATTCACCCCTCCACTTT. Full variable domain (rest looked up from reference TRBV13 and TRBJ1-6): AAGVIQSPRHLIKEKRETATLKCYPIPRHDTVYWYQQGPGQDPQFLISFYEKMQSDKGSIPDRFSAQQFSDYHSELNMSSLELGDSALYFCASSTRGNNSPLHFGNGTRLTVT.

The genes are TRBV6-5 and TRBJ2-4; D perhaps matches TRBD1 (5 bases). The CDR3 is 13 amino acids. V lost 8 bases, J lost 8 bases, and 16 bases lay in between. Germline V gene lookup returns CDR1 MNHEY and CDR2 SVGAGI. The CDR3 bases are TGTGCCAGCGGATCAGGGTCTTTGGACATTCAGTACTTC. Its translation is CASGSGSLDIQYF.

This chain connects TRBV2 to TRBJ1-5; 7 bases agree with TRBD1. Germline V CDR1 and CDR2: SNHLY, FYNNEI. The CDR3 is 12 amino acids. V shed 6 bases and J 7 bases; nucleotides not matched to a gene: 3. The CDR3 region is CASSGGQQPQHF. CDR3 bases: TGTGCCAGCAGCGGGGGACAGCAGCCCCAGCATTTT.

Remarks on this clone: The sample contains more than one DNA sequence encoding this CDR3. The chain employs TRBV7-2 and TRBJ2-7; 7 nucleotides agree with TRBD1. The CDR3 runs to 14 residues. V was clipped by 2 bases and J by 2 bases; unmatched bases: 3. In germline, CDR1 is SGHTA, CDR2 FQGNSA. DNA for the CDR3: TGTGCCAGCAGCTTAAACAGGGGTCCCTACGAGCAGTACTTC. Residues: CASSLNRGPYEQYF.

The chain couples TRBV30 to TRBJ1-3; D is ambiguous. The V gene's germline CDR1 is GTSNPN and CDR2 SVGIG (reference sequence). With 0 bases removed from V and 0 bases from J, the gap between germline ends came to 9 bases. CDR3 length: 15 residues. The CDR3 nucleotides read TGTGCCTGGAGTGTATGGGCCCTCTCTGGAAACACCATATATTTT. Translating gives CAWSVWALSGNTIYF.

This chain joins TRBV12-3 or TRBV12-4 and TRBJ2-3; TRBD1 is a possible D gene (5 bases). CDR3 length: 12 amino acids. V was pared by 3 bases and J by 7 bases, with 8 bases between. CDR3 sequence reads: CASSFDRYTQYF. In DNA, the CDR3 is TGTGCCAGCAGTTTTGACAGATATACGCAGTATTTT.

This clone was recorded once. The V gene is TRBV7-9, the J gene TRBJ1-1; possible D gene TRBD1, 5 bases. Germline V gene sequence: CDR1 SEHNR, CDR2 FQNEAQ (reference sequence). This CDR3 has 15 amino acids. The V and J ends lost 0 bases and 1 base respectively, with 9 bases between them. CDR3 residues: CASSLATDRNTEAFF. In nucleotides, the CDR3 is TGTGCCAGCAGCTTAGCTACCGACAGGAACACTGAAGCTTTCTTT.

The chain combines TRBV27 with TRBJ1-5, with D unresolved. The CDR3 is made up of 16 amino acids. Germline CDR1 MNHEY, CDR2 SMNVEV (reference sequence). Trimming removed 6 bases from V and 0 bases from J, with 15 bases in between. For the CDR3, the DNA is TGTGCCAGCAGCGACACAGAGTACCATAGCAATCAGCCCCAGCATTTT. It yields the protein CASSDTEYHSNQPQHF.

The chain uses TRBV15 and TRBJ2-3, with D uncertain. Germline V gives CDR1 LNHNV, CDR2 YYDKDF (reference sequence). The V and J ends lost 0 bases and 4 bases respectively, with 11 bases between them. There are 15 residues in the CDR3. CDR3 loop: CATSRDRLSSDTQYF. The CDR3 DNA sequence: TGTGCCACCAGCAGAGATAGACTGAGCTCAGATACGCAGTATTTT.

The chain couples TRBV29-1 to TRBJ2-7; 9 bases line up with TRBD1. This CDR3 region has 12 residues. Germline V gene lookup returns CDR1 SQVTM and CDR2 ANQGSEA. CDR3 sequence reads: CRLRDRDYEQYF. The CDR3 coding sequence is TGCAGGCTCCGGGACAGGGACTACGAGCAGTACTTC.

CDR3 in amino acids: CAISETTSTQFF. The CDR3 bases are TGTGCCATCAGTGAGACTACAAGCACGCAGTTCTTC. The genes are TRBV10-3 and TRBJ2-1; D is undetermined. Trimming left V 2 bases short and J 12 bases short, with 11 bases between. The CDR3 runs 12 residues. In germline, CDR1 is ENHRY, CDR2 SYGVKD.